Below, one T cell receptor (beta chain) is given with its context. Its target is unknown. The data originate from a study of cytomegalovirus exposure and HLA in healthy donors. Notes on the study in general: Researchers catalogued around 150 TCR beta chains as cytomegalovirus-associated. Sequence variants that were highly shared formed a cluster that was likely a sequencing artifact. A link between a missense DCLRE1C variant and TCR beta V- and J-gene trimming emerged from a later analysis.

The PCR had 60 Vbeta and 13 Jbeta primers. Sequencing was performed with immunoSEQ multiplex PCR; in TCRdb, only in-frame clones are kept and a portion is missing. Of 200,000 to 250,000 clones in the sample, approximately 85% are singletons; the top ten hold 2.7%. V was shortened by 1 base and J by 4 bases, with 5 bases between the two germline ends. Germline CDR1 SGHAT, CDR2 FQNNGV. The CDR3 runs 12 residues. The specimen sequenced was PBMCs. This TCR was recovered from a woman aged 35 to 49 in good health and CMV-seronegative. The rearrangement joins TRBV11-2 to TRBJ2-7, with no clear D. The CDR3 region is CASSLVPYEQYF. CDR3 in DNA: TGTGCCAGCAGCTTAGTCCCATACGAGCAGTACTTC. The full variable domain, its missing parts supplied by reference TRBV11-2 and TRBJ2-7, is EAGVAQSPRYKIIEKRQSVAFWCNPISGHATLYWYQQILGQGPKLLIQFQNNGVVDDSQLPKDRFSAERLKGVDSTLKIQPAKLEDSAVYLCASSLVPYEQYFGPGTRLTVT.